This T cell receptor (beta chain) was recorded in a study of cytomegalovirus exposure and HLA in healthy donors. The study ran its PCR with 60 Vbeta and 13 Jbeta primers. Profiling relied on immunoSEQ multiplex PCR, and the TCRdb table lists in-frame clones only, not all of them. Among over 100,000 clones listed, approximately 74% were seen once. This clone has only one observation. As yet, its antigen is unknown. Looked up from germline, CDR1 is MDHEN and CDR2 is SYDVKM. The length of the CDR3 is 14 residues. The V and J ends lost 3 bases and 0 bases respectively, with 9 bases between them. Whole-study findings and limits: Cytomegalovirus status, reportedly, was diagnosed with high specificity and sensitivity by the classifier. Another analysis was done later, and it associated 16,951 TCR beta sequences with HLA alleles at 0.05 false discovery rate. A missense variant in DCLRE1C was later tied to TCR beta V- and J-gene trimming.

The sequenced material came from PBMCs. This receptor was taken from a male donor in good health and CMV-seronegative. V gene TRBV28 combines with J gene TRBJ2-7; perhaps TRBD2 as D (5 bases). CDR3 residues: CASSLREPSYEQYF. DNA for the CDR3: TGTGCCAGCAGTTTGAGGGAACCCTCCTACGAGCAGTACTTC.